These 11 T cell receptor beta chains originate from one sample sequenced in a study of a mutant IDH1 vaccine in newly diagnosed glioma. These TCRs are of unknown antigen specificity. Documented time point: week 23, last vaccination. Each dose of the vaccine consisted of 300 ug of mutant IDH1 20-mer peptide, with topical imiquimod. Assay used: immunoSEQ multiplex PCR; TCRdb lists only in-frame clones, some missing. The data hold around 78,000 clones, with 70% to 90% observed a single time. Here the sequenced sample was PBMCs, taken from a glioma patient whose treatment included an IDH1 peptide vaccine. These receptors were collected from a young man with glioma. Some clones in this sample may be carry-over from other donors' samples.

The chain uses TRBV5-1 and TRBJ1-4, with 7 bases lining up with TRBD1. The ends lost 6 bases at V and 7 bases at J; junction bases unmatched: 12. Germline V gene lookup returns CDR1 SGHRS and CDR2 YFSETQ. The CDR3 length is 15 residues. The CDR3 here is CASKDGGQRIEKLFF. In DNA, the CDR3 is TGCGCCAGCAAAGATGGGGGACAGAGAATTGAAAAACTGTTTTTT.

Regarding this clone: At one end, the junction sequence differs from germline, possibly due to a read error. This chain uses TRBV27 with TRBJ2-7; TRBD2 aligns across 9 bases. Germline assignment: CDR1 MNHEY and CDR2 SMNVEV (reference sequence). The CDR3 runs 14 residues. CDR3 loop: CASSQLLAGSPTTF. In DNA, the CDR3 is TGTGCCAGCAGTCAACTACTAGCGGGCTCTCCTACGACATTC.

The rearrangement joins TRBV19 to TRBJ1-4; D is unresolved. The CDR3 length is 15 residues. V was trimmed by 0 bases and J by 6 bases, leaving 11 bases between them. Germline V gene data show CDR1 as LNHDA and CDR2 as SQIVND (reference sequence). Here the CDR3 reads CASSIDQGIDEKLFF. For the CDR3, the DNA is TGTGCCAGTAGTATAGATCAAGGGATCGATGAAAAACTGTTTTTT.

The rearrangement links TRBV6-5 to TRBJ2-5; D perhaps matches TRBD2 (6 bases). Trimming took off 5 bases at V and 5 bases at J, with 18 bases between the two ends. Germline CDR1 MNHEY, CDR2 SVGAGI. This CDR3 is built from 15 residues. The CDR3 region is CASSTPRGGAETQYF. CDR3 nucleotide sequence: TGTGCCAGCAGTACCCCGCGGGGTGGGGCGGAGACCCAGTACTTC.

DNA for the CDR3: TGTGCCAGCAGCCCGGTTGAAGGGTGGGATGGCTACACCTTC. It is translated as CASSPVEGWDGYTF. This chain links TRBV7-6 with TRBJ1-2; D is undetermined. Germline CDR1 reads SGHVS; CDR2 reads FNYEAQ. The CDR3 has 14 residues. The V gene lost 5 bases and the J gene lost 6 bases, with 16 bases spanning the gap.

The chain uses TRBV2 and TRBJ1-1; D gene ambiguous. Deletions cut 6 bases from V and 3 bases from J, with 14 bases between. The germline CDR1 and CDR2 sequences are SNHLY and FYNNEI. The CDR3 runs to 14 residues. CDR3 region: CASSAELGYTEAFF. For the CDR3, the DNA is TGTGCCAGCAGCGCCGAATTGGGCTACACTGAAGCTTTCTTT.

The rearrangement links TRBV28 to TRBJ1-5; 9 bases line up with TRBD1. CDR1 and CDR2 from the germline V gene are MDHEN and SYDVKM. There are 15 residues in the CDR3. Trimming cost V 5 bases and J 0 bases; bases outside gene matches: 2. CDR3 amino acids: CASSGQGSSNQPQHF. In nucleotides, the CDR3 is TGTGCCAGCAGTGGACAGGGGTCTAGCAATCAGCCCCAGCATTTT.

This clone was recorded a few times. The J gene is TRBJ2-7, the V gene TRBV30; either TRBD1 or TRBD2 may supply D (5 bases each). The CDR3 length is 13 residues. V gave up 4 bases and J gave up 2 bases, with 12 bases separating them. The germline CDR1 and CDR2 sequences are GTSNPN and SVGIG (reference sequence). The CDR3 DNA follows: TGTGCCTGGAAACGGGACCGCCCCTACGAGCAGTACTTC. Translation: CAWKRDRPYEQYF.

V and J are TRBV27 and TRBJ1-6; the D is unclear. The CDR3 extends over 17 amino acids. Germline CDR1 reads MNHEY; CDR2 reads SMNVEV (reference sequence). The germline V and J ends were trimmed by 3 bases and 7 bases, with 19 bases remaining between them. This CDR3 is CASSFGVRGRHNSPLHF. Written as DNA, the CDR3 is TGTGCCAGCAGTTTTGGGGTACGAGGGAGACACAATTCACCCCTCCACTTT.

This chain links TRBV5-4 with TRBJ2-6, with D unresolved. CDR1 is SGHNT and CDR2 is YYREEE in the germline V gene (reference sequence). Between the trimmed V and J ends, which lost 0 bases and 0 bases, there was a span of 7 bases. This CDR3 is built from 16 residues. CDR3 loop: CASSLVAPSGANVLTF. CDR3 DNA: TGTGCCAGCAGCTTGGTGGCACCCTCTGGGGCCAACGTCCTGACTTTC.

The sample holds one count of this clone. V gene TRBV18 combines with J gene TRBJ1-4, with D possibly being TRBD1 (5 bases). Trimming pared 1 base from V and 8 bases from J, leaving 14 bases between. The CDR3 runs to 15 residues. Germline V gives CDR1 KGHSH, CDR2 LQKENI. CDR3 in DNA: TGTGCCAGCTCACCACTTAGGGGCGTCGTGGAAAAACTGTTTTTT. Protein product: CASSPLRGVVEKLFF.